This TCR beta chain emerged from a study of tumor-infiltrating lymphocytes in primary liver carcinoma. Study overall: Participating patients were men and women between 30 and 69 years old.

The CDR3 is 15 amino acids. In germline, CDR1 is MDHEN, CDR2 SYDVKM. Trimming pared 6 bases from V and 9 bases from J, leaving 18 bases between. Study results and limitations: Tumors carried a top-250-clone fraction significantly exceeding that of blood (p = 0.039). Pairs of tumor regions overlapped more than tumor-adjacent and tumor-blood pairs did.

cDNA specific to TCR beta was made from roughly 500 ng of total RNA, with a constant-region primer employed for priming. TCR beta libraries came from three nested multiplex PCR rounds using slightly modified ARM-PCR. The first two PCR rounds, around 11 cycles each, used TRBV1-TRBV30 forward primers and a C-beta reverse primer. From the multiplex PCR reads, TCRdb called clonotypes with MiXCR, one entry per CDR3 protein. Of more than 70,000 distinct CDR3 sequences in the sample, under 75% were seen once. Each 20-30 mg portion of unsorted bulk tissue served as the source for co-extraction of RNA and DNA. The cohort consisted of patients whose primary liver carcinoma was surgically resected. As for this clonotype: Its cognate antigen is unknown.

Specimen: tumor-adjacent normal liver tissue. This TCR derives from a man aged 35 to 55 with primary liver carcinoma and hepatitis B virus infection. The rearrangement links TRBV28 to TRBJ1-6; D may be TRBD1 (5 bases). The CDR3 protein is CASSFLDMESSPLHF. CDR3 sequence (DNA): TGTGCCAGCAGCTTTTTGGACATGGAGAGTTCACCCCTCCACTTT.